The rows below give T cell receptor beta chains drawn from one sample of a study of blood T cell repertoires in COVID-19. Profiled with immunoSEQ multiplex PCR; TCRdb holds only in-frame clones, not every one. The sample lists about 280,000 clones, 85% occurring once. Sequenced: peripheral blood. The receptors originated from a man aged 45-65 years with active or convalescent COVID-19. The conserved cysteine and the conserved F or W are not part of the CDR3 here. Each record gives: V gene, CDR3 protein.

TRBV5-1,ASSAGQGDEETQY
TRBV6-5,ASRSGNEKLF
TRBV29-1,SVVFHSGRGDEQY
TRBV19,ASSMGPGTGPLD
TRBV28,ASSWTGNDEQF
TRBV11-3,ASSPTGVSNEQF
TRBV4-3,ASSQAASDIRGNTIY
TRBV15,ATSRALGGNTEAF
TRBV30,AWSAGESNEQY
TRBV7-7,ASSLGGGPQDEQF
TRBV4-2,ASSQGGTGRETQY
TRBV9,ASSVVAGSGEAF
TRBV28,ASRLSGASGEQY
TRBV12-3/TRBV12-4,ASSPPPGAF
TRBV19,ASSIRQGGEKLF
TRBV7-3,ASSFGQGYEQY
TRBV7-2,ASSLVRLAETQY
TRBV7-3,ASSLMARTRANTGELF
TRBV4-1,ASSPLVGGARSPIEQF
TRBV2,ASSSGTGGEQY
TRBV7-9,ASSGGVPPETQY
TRBV5-4,ASSSRLAGGGDEQF
TRBV19,ASSISAGSYEQY
TRBV2,ASLSQGSSNEKLF
TRBV5-1,ASSLPRDTAGYT
TRBV7-6,ASSLGPLRAADSSYEQY
TRBV19,ASSIQGSSYEQY
TRBV4-1,ASSQEGAGAGTDTQY
TRBV18,ASSPLQGFDTEAF
TRBV28,ASSLWAATNEKLF
TRBV5-1,ASSLSGRDTDTQY
TRBV9,ASSVGSGRGSEQF
TRBV2,ASGGSGGQADTQY
TRBV5-1,ASSPGTGDLYEQY
TRBV4-1,ASSAGTGRNEQY
TRBV5-1,ASSASHWSYEQY
TRBV5-1,ASSLTGTGELF
TRBV4-2,ASSLSSSGGRADTQY
TRBV5-4,ASSPREGKQF
TRBV5-1,ASSLGRGGQETQY
TRBV11-2,ASSLVDRVYEQY
TRBV27,ASSPSGGRGTQY
TRBV3-1/TRBV3-2,ASSQIFSGTGNYEQY
TRBV5-6,ASSLGQGFTGELF
TRBV2,ASSEEASYNEQF
TRBV28,ASSLGFRGGYSQPQH
TRBV28,ASSLRQLNTEAF
TRBV7-6,ASSRLPSRSRETQY
TRBV7-9,ATSGGDMAYEQY
TRBV6-5,ASKELAGADTQY
TRBV18,ASSPRNYIQETQY
TRBV18,ASSPRLQVTETQY
TRBV6-2/TRBV6-3,ASSQPGLAKGEQY
TRBV10-2,ASSEPSGNQPQH